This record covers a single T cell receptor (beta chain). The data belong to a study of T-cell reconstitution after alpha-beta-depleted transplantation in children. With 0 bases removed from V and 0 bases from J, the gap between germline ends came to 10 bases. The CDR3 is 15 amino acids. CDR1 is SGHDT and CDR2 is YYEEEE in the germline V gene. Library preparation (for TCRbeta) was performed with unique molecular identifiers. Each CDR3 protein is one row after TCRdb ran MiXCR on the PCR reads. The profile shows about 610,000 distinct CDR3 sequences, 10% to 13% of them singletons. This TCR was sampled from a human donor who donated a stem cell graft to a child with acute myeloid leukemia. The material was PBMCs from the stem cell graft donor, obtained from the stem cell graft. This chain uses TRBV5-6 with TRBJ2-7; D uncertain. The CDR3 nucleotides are TGTGCCAGCAGCTTGGATGCCTGGAGCTCCTACGAGCAGTACTTC. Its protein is CASSLDAWSSYEQYF. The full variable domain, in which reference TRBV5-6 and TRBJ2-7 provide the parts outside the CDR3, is DAGVTQSPTHLIKTRGQQVTLRCSPKSGHDTVSWYQQALGQGPQFIFQYYEEEERQRGNFPDRFSGHQFPNYSSELNVNALLLGDSALYLCASSLDAWSSYEQYFGPGTRLTVT.